A single sample gave rise to the 30 T cell receptor beta chains below, sequenced in a study of long-term antiretroviral therapy in people with HIV. The immunoSEQ assay was v3.0, run at survey level. Using immunoSEQ multiplex PCR, the repertoire was profiled, and TCRdb retains in-frame clones only, with some absent. This table holds approximately 21,000 clones, approximately 80% found once. This specimen consisted of unsorted PBMCs, obtained 0.3 years after starting antiretroviral therapy. Every receptor here comes from a man aged 45 to 65 with HIV.

The chain has TRBV29-1 and TRBJ2-7; D unresolved. In germline, CDR1 is SQVTM, CDR2 ANQGSEA. The CDR3 has 14 amino acids. Trimming shortened V by 4 bases and J by 0 bases, and 13 bases separated the two germline ends. The CDR3 here is CSVVVKDGSYEQYF. The CDR3 bases are TGCAGCGTTGTAGTGAAGGACGGCTCCTACGAGCAGTACTTC.

The chain links TRBV7-9 to TRBJ2-3; TRBD1 might be the D (5 bases). There are 12 residues in the CDR3. V gave up 5 bases and J gave up 6 bases, with 9 bases separating them. Germline CDR1 and CDR2: SEHNR and FQNEAQ (reference sequence). The CDR3 loop is CASSASGDTQYF. DNA of the CDR3: TGTGCCAGCAGCGCCTCAGGGGATACGCAGTATTTT.

This clone was seen more than once but under ten times. This chain uses TRBV7-2 with TRBJ1-4; D call uncertain. Per the germline V gene, CDR1 is SGHTA and CDR2 is FQGNSA. Trimming removed 4 bases at V and 8 bases at J, with 8 bases between. CDR3 size: 12 residues. CDR3 sequence reads: CASSWEGEKLFF. The CDR3 DNA reads as TGTGCCAGCAGCTGGGAGGGAGAAAAACTGTTTTTT.

V and J are TRBV18 and TRBJ2-2, with D tentatively TRBD1 (5 bases). This CDR3 has 15 amino acids. Germline V gene sequence: CDR1 KGHSH, CDR2 LQKENI. Trimming left V 4 bases short and J 1 base short, with 10 bases between. The CDR3 is CASSRIQENTGELFF. The CDR3 region has the DNA TGTGCCAGCTCACGGATACAGGAGAACACCGGGGAGCTGTTTTTT.

The rearrangement links TRBV19 to TRBJ2-7; 7 bases line up with TRBD2. The CDR3 totals 15 residues. The trim removed 1 base at V and 4 bases at J, leaving 7 bases unmatched. Germline loops: CDR1 LNHDA, CDR2 SQIVND (reference sequence). The CDR3 region is CASSIAGAGSYEQYF. CDR3 in DNA: TGTGCCAGTAGTATAGCCGGAGCGGGGTCATACGAGCAGTACTTC.

This chain uses TRBV27 with TRBJ1-1; the D is unclear. This CDR3 has 11 residues. Trimming cost V 2 bases and J 11 bases, with 9 bases left between them. In germline, CDR1 is MNHEY, CDR2 SMNVEV (reference sequence). The CDR3 region is CASSLGQRAFF. The DNA for the CDR3 is TGTGCCAGCAGTTTAGGGCAGAGGGCTTTCTTT.

CDR3 sequence: CASSQGPGLPKNTEAFF. The DNA of the CDR3 is TGTGCCAGCAGCCAAGGCCCGGGACTCCCAAAAAACACTGAAGCTTTCTTT. The genes are TRBV14 and TRBJ1-1; perhaps TRBD1 as D (5 bases). The length of the CDR3 is 17 residues. Germline CDR1 reads SGHDN; CDR2 reads FVKESK. Deletions cut 1 base from V and 2 bases from J, with 17 bases between.

This chain links TRBV7-8 with TRBJ1-1; D gene uncertain. V was pared by 4 bases and J by 4 bases, with 22 bases between. Germline CDR1 and CDR2: SGHVS and FQNEAQ. The CDR3 totals 17 residues. In DNA, the CDR3 is TGTGCCAGCAGCTCCGAGGCGGGGTTCGTTAGGCCCACTGAAGCTTTCTTT. Protein sequence: CASSSEAGFVRPTEAFF.

This clone is categorized as medium-sized (0.01 to 0.1%). The J gene is TRBJ2-3, the V gene TRBV28, with no clear D. V shed 5 bases and J shed 0 bases, with 9 bases lying between them. This CDR3 is built from 14 residues. Germline CDR1 and CDR2: MDHEN and SYDVKM. In DNA form, the CDR3 reads TGTGCCAGCAGTGTGGCAGCTAGCACAGATACGCAGTATTTT. Translated: CASSVAASTDTQYF.

Only a few counts were recorded for this clone. The gene calls are TRBV6-4 and TRBJ2-1; 7 nucleotides match TRBD2. The V segment lost 6 bases and the J segment 8 bases; nucleotides outside the gene matches: 13. The CDR3 runs to 15 residues. Per the germline V gene, CDR1 is MRHNA and CDR2 is SNTAGT. CDR3 sequence reads: CASSRTGGPQDEQFF. CDR3 coding DNA: TGTGCCAGCAGCCGTACGGGGGGACCACAAGATGAGCAGTTCTTC.

The chain employs TRBV28 and TRBJ1-2; D remains unclear. Germline V gene data show CDR1 as MDHEN and CDR2 as SYDVKM. V lost 8 bases, J lost 2 bases, and 6 bases lay in between. The CDR3 length is 11 residues. CDR3 bases: TGTGCCAGCGGTGTGAACTATGGCTACACCTTC. The encoded protein is CASGVNYGYTF.

The rearrangement links TRBV28 to TRBJ2-3; tentatively, D is TRBD1 or TRBD2 (5 bases each). The V and J ends lost 7 bases and 2 bases respectively, with 13 bases between them. The germline CDR1 and CDR2 sequences are MDHEN and SYDVKM. CDR3 length equals 14 residues. The CDR3 DNA sequence: TGTGCCAGCACGGCAGGGAGATTCACAGATACGCAGTATTTT. This codes for CASTAGRFTDTQYF.

This sequence joins TRBV11-2 and TRBJ1-1; possibly TRBD1 for D (6 bases). Trimming removed 3 bases from V and 7 bases from J, with 12 bases in between. Germline V gene sequence: CDR1 SGHAT, CDR2 FQNNGV. This CDR3 is built from 13 residues. The CDR3 is CASSLGARGEAFF. CDR3 DNA sequence: TGTGCCAGCAGCTTGGGGGCGCGGGGTGAAGCTTTCTTT.

This rearrangement joins TRBV27 to TRBJ2-1; no clear D gene. Trimming pared 3 bases from V and 3 bases from J, leaving 18 bases between. This CDR3 spans 17 amino acids. Germline CDR1 and CDR2: MNHEY and SMNVEV (reference sequence). CDR3: CASSFGARVARYNEQFF. The DNA for the CDR3 is TGTGCCAGCAGTTTCGGCGCCCGCGTCGCGCGCTACAATGAGCAGTTCTTC.

The chain combines TRBV5-1 with TRBJ2-5, with D possibly matching TRBD2 (6 bases). This CDR3 region has 14 residues. Per the germline V gene, CDR1 is SGHRS and CDR2 is YFSETQ. Trimming took 0 bases from V and 4 from J, leaving 10 bases between them. CDR3 sequence reads: CASSLVGGGETQYF. Written as DNA, the CDR3 is TGCGCCAGCAGCTTGGTTGGGGGAGGAGAGACCCAGTACTTC.

The gene calls are TRBV5-1 and TRBJ1-1; D gene ambiguous. Trimming took 0 bases from V and 1 from J, leaving 10 bases between them. The CDR3 has 15 amino acids. Germline CDR1 SGHRS, CDR2 YFSETQ. CDR3 protein: CASSLDQRPNTEAFF. CDR3 DNA: TGCGCCAGCAGCTTGGATCAACGGCCGAACACTGAAGCTTTCTTT.

The chain recombines TRBV28 with TRBJ2-7; D assignment may be TRBD1 or TRBD2 (5 bases each). The CDR3 runs 14 residues. Trimming took off 6 bases at V and 5 bases at J, with 17 bases between the two ends. CDR1 and CDR2 from the germline V gene are MDHEN and SYDVKM. The CDR3 loop reads CASSLVGDGNEQYF. As DNA, the CDR3 is TGTGCCAGCAGCCTGGTGGGGGATGGGAACGAGCAGTACTTC.

The rearrangement uses TRBV6-6 and TRBJ1-1, with 8 nucleotides matching TRBD1. V gave up 8 bases and J gave up 2 bases; unmatched junction bases: 4. The CDR3 is made up of 13 amino acids. Germline CDR1 reads MNHNY; CDR2 reads SVGAGI (reference sequence). This CDR3 is CASADRGNTEAFF. CDR3 bases: TGTGCCAGCGCCGACAGGGGAAACACTGAAGCTTTCTTT.

The chain couples TRBV7-2 to TRBJ2-2, with 12 bases that match TRBD2. J lost 3 bases, V lost 5 bases, and 7 bases had no gene match. The CDR3 is 17 residues long. Germline assignment: CDR1 SGHTA and CDR2 FQGNSA. CDR3 DNA sequence: TGTGCCAGCAGCCCCAGACTAGCGGGGGCCTACACCGGGGAGCTGTTTTTT. It translates to CASSPRLAGAYTGELFF.

The rearrangement links TRBV9 to TRBJ1-2, with 7 bases fitting TRBD1. The length of the CDR3 is 14 residues. The germline gives CDR1 SGDLS, CDR2 YYNGEE. With V trimmed by 4 bases and J by 8 bases, 11 bases remained unmatched. The CDR3 bases are TGTGCCAGCAGCCCGACGACAGGGAAGGCGGGCTACACCTTC. It yields the protein CASSPTTGKAGYTF.

This clone was counted once. The chain's CDR3 is CASSSPLAEFSYNEQFF. CDR3 bases: TGTGCCAGCAGCTCCCCACTAGCAGAATTCTCCTACAATGAGCAGTTCTTC. This chain joins TRBV5-4 and TRBJ2-1, with D perhaps TRBD2 (6 bases). Looked up from germline, CDR1 is SGHNT and CDR2 is YYREEE (reference sequence). This CDR3 contains 17 residues. Trimming stripped 3 bases from V and 0 bases from J, with 16 bases between.

The V gene is TRBV11-3, the J gene TRBJ2-7, with a tentative D call TRBD2 (6 bases). The germline V and J ends were trimmed by 6 bases and 0 bases, with 15 bases remaining between them. Germline CDR1 and CDR2: SGHNT and YENEEA. This CDR3 contains 15 residues. This CDR3 is CASRHRDLPSYEQYF. CDR3 nucleotide sequence: TGTGCCAGCAGACACCGGGACTTGCCCTCCTACGAGCAGTACTTC. The full variable domain, completed using reference TRBV11-3 and TRBJ2-7, is EAGVVQSPRYKIIEKKQPVAFWCNPISGHNTLYWYLQNLGQGPELLIRYENEEAVDDSQLPKDRFSAERLKGVDSTLKIQPAELGDSAVYLCASRHRDLPSYEQYFGPGTRLTVT.

V gene TRBV5-6 combines with J gene TRBJ1-1; D unresolved. The CDR3 spans 14 residues. Germline CDR1 SGHDT, CDR2 YYEEEE. The V end was cut by 0 bases, the J end by 1 base, with 7 bases between. CDR3 bases: TGTGCCAGCAGCTTGGAGGCGGGGAACACTGAAGCTTTCTTT. As protein: CASSLEAGNTEAFF.

The rearrangement links TRBV10-1 to TRBJ2-5, with D perhaps being TRBD1 or TRBD2 (5 bases each). The CDR3 has 14 amino acids. Germline lookup yields CDR1 WNHNN and CDR2 SYGVQD (reference sequence). V lost 3 bases to trimming and J lost 10 bases, with 18 bases between them. CDR3 sequence: CASSDSGTMSLQYF. The CDR3 DNA follows: TGCGCCAGCAGTGACTCCGGGACGATGAGCCTCCAGTACTTC.

The chain joins TRBV7-9 to TRBJ2-1; TRBD2 might be the D (6 bases). Trimming left V 1 base short and J 0 bases short, with 10 bases between. Germline lookup yields CDR1 SEHNR and CDR2 FQNEAQ (reference sequence). The CDR3 loop spans 16 amino acids. The CDR3: CASSLGGVVSYNEQFF. CDR3 in DNA: TGTGCCAGCAGCTTAGGGGGGGTCGTCTCCTACAATGAGCAGTTCTTC.

DNA for the CDR3: TGCGCCAGCAGTGAGAGGGGGGAGGCAGATACGCAGTATTTT. It is translated as CASSERGEADTQYF. The chain joins TRBV10-1 to TRBJ2-3; D may match TRBD1 or TRBD2 (6 bases each). The CDR3 loop spans 14 amino acids. V was cut by 2 bases and J by 4 bases, with 10 bases left in between. Germline loops: CDR1 WNHNN, CDR2 SYGVQD (reference sequence).

The chain carries TRBV6-6 and TRBJ2-7; no clear D gene. The CDR3 contains 13 residues. V dropped 6 bases and J dropped 6 bases, with 15 bases sitting between them. CDR1 and CDR2 from the germline V gene are MNHNY and SVGAGI (reference sequence). CDR3 in amino acids: CASRRTALGEQYF. The CDR3 DNA sequence: TGTGCCAGCAGACGGACCGCTTTAGGCGAGCAGTACTTC.

The rearrangement joins TRBV2 to TRBJ2-4; 12 nucleotides align to TRBD2. Trimming removed 6 bases from V and 4 bases from J; junction bases left unmatched: 4. This CDR3 spans 15 amino acids. The germline gives CDR1 SNHLY, CDR2 FYNNEI. The CDR3: CASSSTSGGKNIQYF. CDR3 nucleotides: TGTGCCAGCAGCTCAACTAGCGGGGGGAAAAACATTCAGTACTTC.

The V gene is TRBV10-3, the J gene TRBJ1-1; TRBD1 agrees at 8 bases. The ends lost 6 bases at V and 4 bases at J; junction bases unmatched: 7. The germline CDR1 and CDR2 sequences are ENHRY and SYGVKD. CDR3 length equals 14 residues. The CDR3 coding sequence is TGTGCCATCAGACCAACAGGGGGTCTCACTGAAGCTTTCTTT. Its protein is CAIRPTGGLTEAFF.

The chain recombines TRBV25-1 with TRBJ2-7; 8 positions agree with TRBD1. Germline values: CDR1 MGHDK, CDR2 SYGVNS. V shed 3 bases, J shed 7 bases, and the junction held 8 bases outside the gene matches. The CDR3 has 14 amino acids. In DNA form, the CDR3 reads TGTGCCAGCAGTGAGGGACAGGCCCCTAGTGAGCAGTACTTC. It yields the protein CASSEGQAPSEQYF.